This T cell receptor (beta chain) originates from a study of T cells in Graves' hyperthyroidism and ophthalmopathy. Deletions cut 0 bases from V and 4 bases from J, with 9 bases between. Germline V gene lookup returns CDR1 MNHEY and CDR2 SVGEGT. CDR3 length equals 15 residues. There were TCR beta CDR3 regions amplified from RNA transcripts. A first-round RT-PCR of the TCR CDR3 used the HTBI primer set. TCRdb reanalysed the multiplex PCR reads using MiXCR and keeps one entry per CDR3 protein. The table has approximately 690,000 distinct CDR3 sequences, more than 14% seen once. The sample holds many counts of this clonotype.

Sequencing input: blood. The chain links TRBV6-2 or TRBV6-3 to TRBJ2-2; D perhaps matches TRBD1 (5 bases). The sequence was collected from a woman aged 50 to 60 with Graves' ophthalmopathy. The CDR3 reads CASSYSSQGTGELFF. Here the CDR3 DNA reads TGTGCCAGCAGTTACTCGAGTCAGGGCACCGGGGAGCTGTTTTTT.